Described below is a single T cell receptor (beta chain) sequence and its context. This entry belongs to a study of OX40 agonist ivuxolimab in advanced cancers. On the study more broadly: Cohort: approximately 83% men, mean age around 60, aged about 20 to 80.

This table comes from immunoSEQ multiplex PCR, and its TCRdb copy is limited to in-frame clones, with some not included. The table includes 9,000 to 13,000 clones, 70% to 80% detected once. This receptor was identified in an adult with an advanced solid tumor such as melanoma, head and neck, liver or kidney cancer. This sample comprised CD4+ or CD8+ T cells sorted from blood, obtained in a trial of the OX40 agonist ivuxolimab.

CDR3 coding DNA: TGTGCCAGCAGTTACCTCACCGGGGAGCTGTTTTTT. Encoded protein: CASSYLTGELFF. The chain recombines TRBV6-4 with TRBJ2-2; the D is unclear. The germline V gene encodes CDR1 MRHNA and CDR2 SNTAGT. CDR3 length: 12 residues. The V end was cut by 5 bases, the J end by 4 bases, with 5 bases between.